This is a list of T cell receptor beta chains from one sample in a study of T cell repertoires in cytomegalovirus infection. TCRdb used MiXCR to reprocess the reads, holding one entry per CDR3 protein. Here the sample spans hundreds of thousands of distinct CDR3 sequences, less than 40% being singletons. The specimen was PBMCs. These receptors were collected from a human donor in good health (CMV status not recorded). Some clones in this sample may be carry-over from other donors' samples. CDR3s include the opening cysteine and the closing phenylalanine or tryptophan. The D gene is left open where the match is weak. The size field is filled for only some rows; it gives once, few, many or a size class.

clone_size: many
v_call: TRBV11-3
j_call: TRBJ2-2
d_call: NA
cdr3_nt: TGTGCCAGCAGCGAAGGCACCGGGGAGCTGTTTTTT
cdr3_aa: CASSEGTGELFF

clone_size: few
v_call: TRBV19
j_call: TRBJ2-5
d_call: TRBD2
cdr3_nt: TGTGCCAGTAGCCTCCGATTAGCGGGAATGTACCAAGAGACCCAGTACTTC
cdr3_aa: CASSLRLAGMYQETQYF

clone_size: NA
v_call: TRBV12-3/TRBV12-4
j_call: TRBJ2-7
d_call: TRBD2
cdr3_nt: TGTGCCAGCAGTCAAGGACTAGCGGGAGCTTTTATCCACGAGCAGTACTTC
cdr3_aa: CASSQGLAGAFIHEQYF

clone_size: few
v_call: TRBV6-1
j_call: TRBJ1-1
d_call: NA
cdr3_nt: TGTGCCAGCAGGGAAAAGGGACGGGCGGACACTGAAGCTTTCTTT
cdr3_aa: CASREKGRADTEAFF

clone_size: NA
v_call: TRBV6-6
j_call: TRBJ2-3
d_call: TRBD2
cdr3_nt: TGTGCCAGCAGTTGGACTAGCGGGGGCCCCACAGATACGCAGTATTTT
cdr3_aa: CASSWTSGGPTDTQYF

clone_size: NA
v_call: TRBV12-3/TRBV12-4
j_call: TRBJ1-5
d_call: NA
cdr3_nt: TGTGCCAGCAGTCCCTACCGATCTAATCAGCCCCAGCATTTT
cdr3_aa: CASSPYRSNQPQHF

clone_size: few
v_call: TRBV20-1
j_call: TRBJ2-5
d_call: NA
cdr3_nt: TGCAGTGCTCGAGAATCCGTGGAGACCCAGTACTTC
cdr3_aa: CSARESVETQYF

clone_size: few
v_call: TRBV4-1
j_call: TRBJ2-3
d_call: TRBD2
cdr3_nt: TGCGCCAGCAGCCCAGGACTAGCGGGGTATTACGATACGCAGTATTTT
cdr3_aa: CASSPGLAGYYDTQYF

clone_size: few
v_call: TRBV28
j_call: TRBJ1-1
d_call: NA
cdr3_nt: TGTGCCAGCAGGGACATAAGGACTGAAGCTTTCTTT
cdr3_aa: CASRDIRTEAFF

clone_size: few
v_call: TRBV27
j_call: TRBJ2-3
d_call: NA
cdr3_nt: TGTGCCAGCAGTTCCATCACCTCGGGGGATACGCAGTATTTT
cdr3_aa: CASSSITSGDTQYF

clone_size: NA
v_call: TRBV19
j_call: TRBJ1-1
d_call: NA
cdr3_nt: TGTGCCAGTAGTCCCTTCGGAAGGGTCACGGCTTTCTTT
cdr3_aa: CASSPFGRVTAFF

clone_size: NA
v_call: TRBV12-3/TRBV12-4
j_call: TRBJ2-7
d_call: NA
cdr3_nt: TGTGCCAGCAGCTGGGACTCCATGGTTTACGAGCAGTACTTC
cdr3_aa: CASSWDSMVYEQYF

clone_size: few
v_call: TRBV4-1
j_call: TRBJ1-4
d_call: NA
cdr3_nt: TGCGCCAGCAGCCAAGACCAAACGATAGAAAAACTGTTTTTT
cdr3_aa: CASSQDQTIEKLFF

clone_size: NA
v_call: TRBV18
j_call: TRBJ1-5
d_call: NA
cdr3_nt: TGTGCCAGCTCACCACCGGAGTTGAGCAATCAGCCCCAGCATTTT
cdr3_aa: CASSPPELSNQPQHF

clone_size: NA
v_call: TRBV12-3/TRBV12-4
j_call: TRBJ2-3
d_call: TRBD1
cdr3_nt: TGTGCCAGCAGCCGGGACAGGGACAACACAGATACGCAGTATTTT
cdr3_aa: CASSRDRDNTDTQYF

clone_size: NA
v_call: TRBV6-8
j_call: TRBJ2-3
d_call: NA
cdr3_nt: TGTGCCAGCAGCCATGGAGATTGGGCAACAGATACGCAGTATTTT
cdr3_aa: CASSHGDWATDTQYF

clone_size: NA
v_call: TRBV7-9
j_call: TRBJ1-3
d_call: NA
cdr3_nt: TGTACCAGCAGCCCACCTTGGACGTCTGGAAACACCATATATTTT
cdr3_aa: CTSSPPWTSGNTIYF

clone_size: NA
v_call: TRBV28
j_call: TRBJ2-1
d_call: NA
cdr3_nt: TGTGCCAGCAGTTTAAAGGGGATTAGGCTATACAATGAGCAGTTCTTC
cdr3_aa: CASSLKGIRLYNEQFF

clone_size: many
v_call: TRBV7-8
j_call: TRBJ1-2
d_call: NA
cdr3_nt: TGTGCCAGCAGCCGCAGGGAGACGTCCTATGGCTACACCTTC
cdr3_aa: CASSRRETSYGYTF

clone_size: few
v_call: TRBV7-2
j_call: TRBJ2-5
d_call: NA
cdr3_nt: TGTGCCAGCAGCTTAGGCGGGTGGAGTAGAGAGACCCAGTACTTC
cdr3_aa: CASSLGGWSRETQYF

clone_size: NA
v_call: TRBV27
j_call: TRBJ2-5
d_call: NA
cdr3_nt: TGTGCCAGCAGCGCCGGGACACGCTTGATGTACCAAAAGACCCAGTACTTC
cdr3_aa: CASSAGTRLMYQKTQYF

clone_size: NA
v_call: TRBV24-1
j_call: TRBJ2-1
d_call: NA
cdr3_nt: TGTGCCACCAGTGCTATTGATTGGGATGAGCAGTTCTTC
cdr3_aa: CATSAIDWDEQFF

clone_size: NA
v_call: TRBV4-2
j_call: TRBJ2-1
d_call: NA
cdr3_nt: TGTGCCAGCAGCCAAGAGCGGAGGGCTGAGCAGTTCTTC
cdr3_aa: CASSQERRAEQFF

clone_size: NA
v_call: TRBV19
j_call: TRBJ1-3
d_call: NA
cdr3_nt: TGTGCCAGTAGTAGGCCGGACTCTGGAAACACCATATATTTT
cdr3_aa: CASSRPDSGNTIYF

clone_size: NA
v_call: TRBV7-9
j_call: TRBJ1-6
d_call: NA
cdr3_nt: TGTGCCAGCAGCTCCCGAATTGGAGGGGATTCACCCCTCCACTTT
cdr3_aa: CASSSRIGGDSPLHF

clone_size: NA
v_call: TRBV7-9
j_call: TRBJ1-1
d_call: TRBD1
cdr3_nt: TGTGCCAGCAGCTTCTCGCAGGGGGCCACTGAAGCTTTCTTT
cdr3_aa: CASSFSQGATEAFF

clone_size: NA
v_call: TRBV27
j_call: TRBJ2-5
d_call: NA
cdr3_nt: TGTGCCAGCAGTTTATACGGGGGAGAGGAGACCCAGTACTTC
cdr3_aa: CASSLYGGEETQYF

clone_size: NA
v_call: TRBV5-4
j_call: TRBJ2-2
d_call: TRBD2
cdr3_nt: TGTGCCAGCAGCTTGGGGGGACTAGCGGGAGCAAACCAGAACACCGGGGAGCTGTTTTTT
cdr3_aa: CASSLGGLAGANQNTGELFF

clone_size: many
v_call: TRBV12-3/TRBV12-4
j_call: TRBJ2-1
d_call: NA
cdr3_nt: TGTGCCAGCATCAAACAGGGGACCGCAGGGAGGATTAGAAATGAGCAGTTCTTC
cdr3_aa: CASIKQGTAGRIRNEQFF

clone_size: NA
v_call: TRBV4-1
j_call: TRBJ1-5
d_call: TRBD1
cdr3_nt: TGCGCCAGCAGCCAAGCTACAGGGGTCTCCTATAGCAATCAGCCCCAGCATTTT
cdr3_aa: CASSQATGVSYSNQPQHF

clone_size: NA
v_call: TRBV29-1
j_call: TRBJ1-2
d_call: NA
cdr3_nt: TGCAGCGTTGTTCTAGGGAGGAACTATGGCTACACCTTC
cdr3_aa: CSVVLGRNYGYTF

clone_size: few
v_call: TRBV12-3/TRBV12-4
j_call: TRBJ2-1
d_call: TRBD2
cdr3_nt: TGTGCCAGCAGTCCTGGGGACGAACTAGCGGCGACACCCTACAATGAGCAGTTCTTC
cdr3_aa: CASSPGDELAATPYNEQFF

clone_size: few
v_call: TRBV20-1
j_call: TRBJ1-1
d_call: NA
cdr3_nt: TGCAGTGCTAGACAGGGTGGGTCCACGAACACTGAAGCTTTCTTT
cdr3_aa: CSARQGGSTNTEAFF

clone_size: NA
v_call: TRBV27
j_call: TRBJ2-1
d_call: NA
cdr3_nt: TGTGCCAGCAGTTTAAAAACGAGGAATGAGCAGTTCTTC
cdr3_aa: CASSLKTRNEQFF

clone_size: many
v_call: TRBV28
j_call: TRBJ2-3
d_call: NA
cdr3_nt: TGTGCCAGCACCTCAGGCCCCACAGGACCTCCAGATACGCAGTATTTT
cdr3_aa: CASTSGPTGPPDTQYF

clone_size: few
v_call: TRBV28
j_call: TRBJ1-3
d_call: NA
cdr3_nt: TGTGCCAGCAGTTCATCCTGGGGCCGGCGGGATACGGGAAACACCATATATTTT
cdr3_aa: CASSSSWGRRDTGNTIYF

clone_size: many
v_call: TRBV7-6
j_call: TRBJ2-3
d_call: TRBD2
cdr3_nt: TGTGCCAGCAGCTTGGGGACTAGCGTGGGAGATACGCAGTATTTT
cdr3_aa: CASSLGTSVGDTQYF

clone_size: few
v_call: TRBV7-2
j_call: TRBJ1-2
d_call: NA
cdr3_nt: TGTGCCAGCAGCTTGAGTGGACAGCCCGCCTATGGCTACACCTTC
cdr3_aa: CASSLSGQPAYGYTF

clone_size: few
v_call: TRBV4-1
j_call: TRBJ2-7
d_call: NA
cdr3_nt: TGCGCCAGCAGCCAAGACCATCCCCGTTACGAGCAGTACTTC
cdr3_aa: CASSQDHPRYEQYF

clone_size: NA
v_call: TRBV7-2
j_call: TRBJ1-4
d_call: TRBD1
cdr3_nt: TGTGCCAGCAGACCTACCCAGGGGGCATTAGGGGAAAAACTGTTTTTT
cdr3_aa: CASRPTQGALGEKLFF

clone_size: many
v_call: TRBV7-2
j_call: TRBJ2-3
d_call: NA
cdr3_nt: TGTGCCAGCAGCCGTCTCGGCTCACTTAGCACAGATACGCAGTATTTT
cdr3_aa: CASSRLGSLSTDTQYF

clone_size: few
v_call: TRBV7-9
j_call: TRBJ1-1
d_call: NA
cdr3_nt: TGTGCCAGCAGCTTAGGAGGGGCTATGACTGAAGCTTTCTTT
cdr3_aa: CASSLGGAMTEAFF

clone_size: NA
v_call: TRBV6-2/TRBV6-3
j_call: TRBJ2-7
d_call: NA
cdr3_nt: TGTGCCAGCAGGTTACTACAAGAAGTCTCCTACAAGCAGTACTTC
cdr3_aa: CASRLLQEVSYKQYF

clone_size: once
v_call: TRBV29-1
j_call: TRBJ2-1
d_call: TRBD1
cdr3_nt: TGCAGCGTCAGACAGGGGGCCTATGAGCAGTTCTTC
cdr3_aa: CSVRQGAYEQFF

clone_size: many
v_call: TRBV7-2
j_call: TRBJ2-5
d_call: NA
cdr3_nt: TGTGCCAGCAGCCCGCCATGGCCCCGGGGACAAGAGACCCAGTACTTC
cdr3_aa: CASSPPWPRGQETQYF

clone_size: many
v_call: TRBV7-6
j_call: TRBJ1-4
d_call: NA
cdr3_nt: TGTGCCAGCAGCTTAGGGGTAGGGGGATCCGGCAGTGAAAAACTGTTTTTT
cdr3_aa: CASSLGVGGSGSEKLFF

clone_size: NA
v_call: TRBV4-1
j_call: TRBJ1-6
d_call: NA
cdr3_nt: TGCGCCAGCAGCCTCGGATGGGGTTTCGGTAATTCACCCCTCCACTTT
cdr3_aa: CASSLGWGFGNSPLHF

clone_size: NA
v_call: TRBV10-3
j_call: TRBJ2-3
d_call: NA
cdr3_nt: TGTGCCATCAGACCCCGGACAGACACAGATACGCAGTATTTT
cdr3_aa: CAIRPRTDTDTQYF

clone_size: few
v_call: TRBV28
j_call: TRBJ2-1
d_call: TRBD2
cdr3_nt: TGTGCCAGCAGTCCAACTAGCGGGGGGATCACATCCCTCAATGAGCAGTTCTTC
cdr3_aa: CASSPTSGGITSLNEQFF

clone_size: NA
v_call: TRBV28
j_call: TRBJ1-1
d_call: NA
cdr3_nt: TGTGCCAGCAGTTCCGTTATAGGACAGAGGACCATGAACACTGAAGCTTTCTTT
cdr3_aa: CASSSVIGQRTMNTEAFF

clone_size: NA
v_call: TRBV5-6
j_call: TRBJ2-2
d_call: NA
cdr3_nt: TGTGCCAGCAGCTTGGAGGAGCTGTTTTTT
cdr3_aa: CASSLEELFF

clone_size: few
v_call: TRBV6-1
j_call: TRBJ2-3
d_call: NA
cdr3_nt: TGTGCCAGCACCCAGAACCGCAAGAAGTATTTT
cdr3_aa: CASTQNRKKYF

clone_size: few
v_call: TRBV7-6
j_call: TRBJ1-1
d_call: NA
cdr3_nt: TGTGCCAGCAGCCCCCGAAATCAGAACACTGAAGCTTTCTTT
cdr3_aa: CASSPRNQNTEAFF

clone_size: NA
v_call: TRBV25-1
j_call: TRBJ1-1
d_call: NA
cdr3_nt: TGTGCCAGCAGTGAGTCCTCCAGAGCTTTCTTT
cdr3_aa: CASSESSRAFF

clone_size: many
v_call: TRBV7-2
j_call: TRBJ2-6
d_call: NA
cdr3_nt: TGTGCCAGCAGCTTAGCGCACTCTGGGGCCAACGTCCTGACTTTC
cdr3_aa: CASSLAHSGANVLTF